This entry lists 30 T cell receptor beta chains sequenced from one sample in a study of PD-1 blockade in classical Hodgkin lymphoma. Each of the patients experienced relapse following autologous stem cell transplantation, and their brentuximab vedotin exposure differed. The assay was immunoSEQ multiplex PCR, and TCRdb's table has in-frame clones only and misses some. The sample consists of around 28,000 clones, 70% of them appearing once. The sample in question was peripheral blood mononuclear cells (PBMCs), obtained before the second cycle of nivolumab. These receptors were obtained from a human donor with classical Hodgkin lymphoma.

The chain is built from TRBV2 and TRBJ1-5; 7 bases align to TRBD1. CDR1 is SNHLY, CDR2 FYNNEI, per germline. V gave up 6 bases and J gave up 3 bases; unmatched junction bases: 11. The CDR3 totals 16 residues. This CDR3 is CASSTWDSPYNQPQHF. The CDR3 DNA follows: TGTGCCAGCAGCACTTGGGACAGCCCCTACAATCAGCCCCAGCATTTT.

This chain uses TRBV25-1 with TRBJ2-2, with 8 bases matching TRBD1. Germline V CDR1 and CDR2: MGHDK, SYGVNS. The V and J ends lost 9 bases and 5 bases, in that order; junction bases with no gene match: 11. This CDR3 region has 15 residues. Here the CDR3 reads CASSPGQVVTGELFF. The CDR3 nucleotides are TGTGCCAGTTCCCCGGGACAGGTCGTAACCGGGGAGCTGTTTTTT.

This chain joins TRBV4-2 and TRBJ1-5; unclear D gene. Germline CDR1 is LGHNA and CDR2 is YNFKEQ. Trimming shortened V by 4 bases and J by 0 bases, and 4 bases separated the two germline ends. The CDR3 consists of 13 residues. The CDR3 nucleotides are TGTGCCAGCAGCCGGTATAGCAATCAGCCCCAGCATTTT. Amino acid sequence: CASSRYSNQPQHF.

This chain connects TRBV7-3 to TRBJ2-7; 10 nucleotides match TRBD2. V was pared by 5 bases and J by 2 bases, with 6 bases of the junction left unmatched. The CDR3 is 15 residues long. Germline CDR1 is SGHTA and CDR2 is FQGTGA. The CDR3 bases are TGTGCCAGCAGCCAATCTAGCGGGAGTGCCTACGAGCAGTACTTC. It yields the protein CASSQSSGSAYEQYF.

The chain joins TRBV6-5 to TRBJ1-1; D possibly corresponds to TRBD1 (5 bases). Germline V lookup: CDR1 MNHEY, CDR2 SVGAGI. V lost 10 bases to trimming and J lost 7 bases, with 13 bases between them. The CDR3 spans 11 residues. In nucleotides, the CDR3 is TGTGCCACTAAAGGGGCAGGTGAAGCTTTCTTT. This translates into CATKGAGEAFF.

The V gene is TRBV18, the J gene TRBJ2-7, with D perhaps assigned TRBD1 or TRBD2 (5 bases each). The CDR3 is made up of 13 amino acids. Per germline, CDR1 KGHSH and CDR2 LQKENI. V lost 3 bases and J 6 bases, leaving 12 bases between the germline ends. DNA for the CDR3: TGTGCCAGCTCACCTTCAGAGGGGATCGAGCAGTACGTC. It is translated as CASSPSEGIEQYV.

This chain connects TRBV5-4 to TRBJ2-1, with TRBD2 identical over 9 bases. With 3 bases clipped from V and 5 bases from J, the junction kept 6 bases outside the gene matches. Germline loops: CDR1 SGHNT, CDR2 YYREEE (reference sequence). The CDR3 runs 15 residues. CDR3 DNA: TGTGCCAGCAGCTACATAGCGGGGGCCCACAATGAGCAGTTCTTC. Encoded protein: CASSYIAGAHNEQFF. Variable domain in full (rest from reference TRBV5-4 and TRBJ2-1): ETGVTQSPTHLIKTRGQQVTLRCSSQSGHNTVSWYQQALGQGPQFIFQYYREEENGRGNFPPRFSGLQFPNYSSELNVNALELDDSALYLCASSYIAGAHNEQFFGPGTRLTVL.

This clone was seen more than once but under ten times. The genes are TRBV18 and TRBJ1-5, with TRBD1 matching 9 bases. V gave up 4 bases and J gave up 7 bases; unmatched junction bases: 11. There are 16 residues in the CDR3. CDR1 is KGHSH, CDR2 LQKENI, per germline. The CDR3 sequence is CASSHNSGTGRQPQHF. The CDR3 DNA reads TGTGCCAGCTCACACAATTCCGGGACAGGGAGACAGCCCCAGCATTTT.

The chain links TRBV11-2 to TRBJ2-5; TRBD1 matches 11 bases. Germline-derived CDR1 and CDR2 are SGHAT and FQNNGV. After removal of 4 bases from V and 5 bases from J, the junction contained 9 bases not matched to a gene. The CDR3 extends over 16 amino acids. In nucleotides, the CDR3 is TGTGCCAGCAGCTCCGGGACAGGGGGTTTGTGGGAGACCCAGTACTTC. Its translation is CASSSGTGGLWETQYF.

The chain combines TRBV7-6 with TRBJ2-7; TRBD2 aligns across 10 bases. Germline V gene data show CDR1 as SGHVS and CDR2 as FNYEAQ. CDR3 size: 16 residues. V was pared by 3 bases and J by 4 bases, with 9 bases of the junction left unmatched. CDR3 sequence (DNA): TGTGCCAGCAGCTTGGCTAGCGGGAGTCTTGGTTACGAGCAGTACTTC. Translated: CASSLASGSLGYEQYF.

The chain couples TRBV18 to TRBJ1-1; 7 nucleotides align to TRBD1. Germline V lookup: CDR1 KGHSH, CDR2 LQKENI. Trimming removed 1 base from V and 8 bases from J; junction bases left unmatched: 4. This CDR3 region has 13 residues. Here the CDR3 reads CASSPRGTAEAFF. The CDR3 DNA reads as TGTGCCAGCTCACCACGCGGGACAGCAGAAGCTTTCTTT.

The V and J genes are TRBV15 and TRBJ1-3; perhaps TRBD1 as D (5 bases). Germline CDR1 is LNHNV and CDR2 is YYDKDF (reference sequence). V lost 0 bases, J lost 2 bases, and 11 bases lay in between. This CDR3 comprises 16 residues. The CDR3 here is CATSRDSTGPGNTIYF. The CDR3, as DNA: TGTGCCACCAGCAGAGATAGCACGGGGCCTGGAAACACCATATATTTT.

The CDR3 coding sequence is TGTGCCTGGAGTCTTACCTACGAGCAGTACTTC. This translates into CAWSLTYEQYF. This chain connects TRBV30 to TRBJ2-5, with D uncertain. The end of the DNA aligns better with TRBJ2-7, so the J call may be wrong. The CDR3 is 11 residues long. Germline V gives CDR1 GTSNPN, CDR2 SVGIG (reference sequence).

The count of this clone is one. CDR3: CAWSVQEGLEAFF. DNA for the CDR3: TGTGCCTGGAGTGTACAGGAGGGGCTTGAAGCTTTCTTT. This rearrangement joins TRBV30 to TRBJ1-1; TRBD1 is a possible D gene (5 bases). The ends were cut back, 0 bases at V and 7 bases at J, with 12 bases in the middle. The CDR3 is 13 amino acids. CDR1 GTSNPN and CDR2 SVGIG come from the germline V gene (reference sequence).

This chain connects TRBV7-9 to TRBJ2-1; 11 bases agree with TRBD2. The trim removed 4 bases at V and 7 bases at J, leaving 6 bases unmatched. This CDR3 is 15 amino acids long. CDR1 and CDR2 from the germline V gene are SEHNR and FQNEAQ (reference sequence). CDR3 coding DNA: TGTGCCAGCAGCTCGCTAGCGGGAGGTGGGAATGAGCAGTTCTTC. Its protein product is CASSSLAGGGNEQFF.

The V call is TRBV28, the J call TRBJ2-5, with D maybe TRBD2 (6 bases). CDR3 length: 15 residues. V gave up 4 bases and J gave up 2 bases, with 14 bases separating them. The germline gives CDR1 MDHEN, CDR2 SYDVKM. The CDR3, as DNA: TGTGCCAGCAGTTGGCGGGGTAGCGAACAAGAGACCCAGTACTTC. Translating it yields CASSWRGSEQETQYF.

This clone was seen once. The chain carries TRBV25-1 and TRBJ2-2, with D perhaps given as TRBD1 or TRBD2 (5 bases each). Per germline, CDR1 MGHDK and CDR2 SYGVNS. V was pared by 6 bases and J by 6 bases, with 14 bases between. The CDR3 contains 14 residues. CDR3: CASSRTGDAGELFF. The CDR3 DNA reads TGTGCCAGCAGCCGCACCGGGGACGCCGGGGAGCTGTTTTTT.

The chain links TRBV19 to TRBJ1-2; D gene ambiguous. This CDR3 is built from 15 residues. CDR1 is LNHDA and CDR2 is SQIVND in the germline V gene (reference sequence). V shed 1 base and J shed 8 bases, with 17 bases lying between them. The CDR3 DNA sequence: TGTGCCAGTAGTATAGGGGAGACCCTTTCGGGAGGCTACACCTTC. It translates to CASSIGETLSGGYTF.

This clone was seen only a few times. V gene TRBV7-2 combines with J gene TRBJ2-1, with D perhaps matching TRBD1 (6 bases). The CDR3 is made up of 15 amino acids. The germline V gene encodes CDR1 SGHTA and CDR2 FQGNSA. Trimming stripped 7 bases from V and 8 bases from J, with 21 bases between. The CDR3 loop reads CASTPPRTAIHEQFF. CDR3 DNA sequence: TGTGCCAGCACCCCACCTAGGACAGCAATCCATGAGCAGTTCTTC.

The DNA for the CDR3 is TGCGCCAGCAGCCTTAAGGGATACACCGGGGAGCTGTTTTTT. Translated: CASSLKGYTGELFF. The rearrangement uses TRBV4-3 and TRBJ2-2; no reliable D call. Germline V gives CDR1 LGHNA, CDR2 YSLEER. There are 14 residues in the CDR3. The V end was cut by 4 bases, the J end by 3 bases, with 9 bases between.

CDR3 sequence: CASSDQHNEKLFF. DNA for the CDR3: TGTGCCAGCTCTGATCAGCATAATGAAAAACTGTTTTTT. The V gene is TRBV18, the J gene TRBJ1-4; D is uncertain. The germline V gene has CDR1 KGHSH and CDR2 LQKENI. V dropped 6 bases and J dropped 4 bases, with 9 bases sitting between them. The CDR3 covers 13 residues.

CDR3 bases: TGTGCCAGCTCACCCGACAGCAATGAGCAGTTCTTC. As protein: CASSPDSNEQFF. J is TRBJ2-1 and V is TRBV18; tentatively, D is TRBD1 (5 bases). The germline V and J ends were trimmed by 3 bases and 6 bases, with 6 bases remaining between them. Germline CDR1 is KGHSH and CDR2 is LQKENI. The CDR3 loop spans 12 amino acids. Full variable domain (remainder filled in from reference TRBV18 and TRBJ2-1): NAGVMQNPRHLVRRRGQEARLRCSPMKGHSHVYWYRQLPEEGLKFMVYLQKENIIDESGMPKERFSAEFPKEGPSILRIQQVVRGDSAAYFCASSPDSNEQFFGPGTRLTVL.

This chain joins TRBV4-3 and TRBJ1-2; D not certain. CDR3 length: 13 amino acids. The V end was cut by 1 base, the J end by 11 bases, with 14 bases between. CDR1 and CDR2 (germline): LGHNA, YSLEER. CDR3 protein: CASSQVPGRVYTF. The CDR3 region has the DNA TGCGCCAGCAGCCAAGTCCCGGGGAGGGTGTACACCTTC.

The sample holds one count of this clone. This chain uses TRBV19 with TRBJ1-5; TRBD1 aligns across 8 bases. This CDR3 has 15 amino acids. V lost 3 bases and J lost 5; bases outside the gene matches: 6. Germline lookup yields CDR1 LNHDA and CDR2 SQIVND (reference sequence). CDR3 in DNA: TGTGCCAGTAGTATCAGGGGGCGCGGGGATCAGCCCCAGCATTTT. Its translation is CASSIRGRGDQPQHF.

This clone has at least ten counts. The chain combines TRBV6-5 with TRBJ1-5, with D unclear. The CDR3 runs 13 residues. From germline, CDR1 is MNHEY and CDR2 SVGAGI. The ends were cut back, 6 bases at V and 0 bases at J, with 6 bases in the middle. CDR3 region: CASSRSSNQPQHF. The CDR3 nucleotides read TGTGCCAGCAGCCGGAGTAGCAATCAGCCCCAGCATTTT.

CDR3 DNA: TGTGCCAGCACCATGAGTTGGACAGGGGCCCAGTGGGCCCTCCACTTT. It yields the protein CASTMSWTGAQWALHF. This chain joins TRBV21-1 and TRBJ1-6; TRBD1 is the table's D call and was not checked against the DNA. TRBV21-1 is labeled a pseudogene. The CDR3 runs to 16 residues.

The chain combines TRBV27 with TRBJ1-1, with TRBD1 as a possible D gene (6 bases). Germline V gene sequence: CDR1 MNHEY, CDR2 SMNVEV (reference sequence). The ends were cut back, 5 bases at V and 1 base at J, with 11 bases in the middle. The CDR3 runs 14 residues. CDR3 amino acids: CASSPQQGNTEAFF. In DNA form, the CDR3 reads TGTGCCAGCAGTCCCCAACAGGGGAACACTGAAGCTTTCTTT.

The chain joins TRBV25-1 to TRBJ2-7; no clear D gene. V was pared by 2 bases and J by 4 bases, with 9 bases between. The CDR3 has 13 amino acids. Per the germline V gene, CDR1 is MGHDK and CDR2 is SYGVNS. This CDR3 is CASSEVNRYEQYF. The CDR3, as DNA: TGTGCCAGCAGTGAAGTAAACCGTTACGAGCAGTACTTC.

The rearrangement uses TRBV23-1 and TRBJ2-7; D might be TRBD1 (6 bases). TRBV23-1 is placed among ORFs of uncertain function. The CDR3 runs to 15 residues. V was clipped by 2 bases and J by 1 base, with 12 bases between them. CDR3 residues: CASSQQGTLSYEQYV. Written as DNA, the CDR3 is TGCGCCAGCAGTCAACAGGGGACCTTATCCTACGAGCAGTACGTC.

The CDR3 region has the DNA TGCGCCAGCAGTCACCCGGGGGGAGGACAGGGGAACACTGAAGCTTTCTTT. Translating gives CASSHPGGGQGNTEAFF. This chain uses TRBV23-1 with TRBJ1-1; 8 positions agree with TRBD1. TRBV23-1 qualifies as an ORF whose function is uncertain. The CDR3 sequence is 17 residues long. The junction had 10 bases not matched to a gene; V was cut back by 3 bases and J by 1 base.